These 9 T cell receptor beta chains came from one sample sequenced in a study of blood T cell repertoires in COVID-19. Sequencing used immunoSEQ multiplex PCR; TCRdb keeps in-frame clones, though not all of them. The table records roughly 380,000 clones, less than 90% of them present only once. The specimen sequenced was PBMCs or T cells enriched from blood (not recorded which). These TCRs come from a woman aged 25 to 39 who had recovered from COVID-19.

The CDR3 nucleotides are TGCAGCGTTCGGGGACTAAGGGGTAATATCAACACCGGGGAGCTGTTTTTT. Amino acids: CSVRGLRGNINTGELFF. The chain is built from TRBV29-1 and TRBJ2-2; 7 bases align to TRBD2. Germline V lookup: CDR1 SQVTM, CDR2 ANQGSEA. There are 17 residues in the CDR3. V lost 5 bases and J lost 2; bases outside the gene matches: 14.

The rearrangement joins TRBV18 to TRBJ1-4, with TRBD1 matching 8 bases. This CDR3 contains 14 residues. V was clipped by 4 bases and J by 5 bases; unmatched bases: 3. From germline, CDR1 is KGHSH and CDR2 LQKENI. The CDR3 coding sequence is TGTGCCAGCTCACGTCGACAGGGGAATGAAAAACTGTTTTTT. Protein sequence: CASSRRQGNEKLFF.

The table lists this clone with a count of one. The rearrangement links TRBV19 to TRBJ1-2; 7 nucleotides line up with TRBD1. The CDR3 covers 15 residues. Germline trimming cut 0 bases from V and 2 bases from J; bases unmatched to any gene: 3. The V gene's germline CDR1 is LNHDA and CDR2 SQIVND (reference sequence). The CDR3 protein is CASSIDGTVNYGYTF. CDR3 bases: TGTGCCAGTAGTATAGACGGGACAGTCAACTATGGCTACACCTTC.

The CDR3 DNA reads TGTGCCAGTAGCAGGGACAATCAGCCCCAGCATTTT. As protein: CASSRDNQPQHF. V usage is TRBV19 and J usage is TRBJ1-5, with a weak D call TRBD1 (5 bases). Looked up from germline, CDR1 is LNHDA and CDR2 is SQIVND (reference sequence). Deletions cut 6 bases from V and 3 bases from J, with 6 bases between. CDR3 length: 12 amino acids. Complete variable domain (other parts from reference TRBV19 and TRBJ1-5): DGGITQSPKYLFRKEGQNVTLSCEQNLNHDAMYWYRQDPGQGLRLIYYSQIVNDFQKGDIAEGYSVSREKKESFPLTVTSAQKNPTAFYLCASSRDNQPQHFGDGTRLSIL.

V is TRBV10-3 and J is TRBJ2-3; 13 bases match TRBD2. Germline-derived CDR1 and CDR2 are ENHRY and SYGVKD. The CDR3 loop spans 14 amino acids. Losses at the gene ends were 10 bases for V and 3 bases for J; bases not matched to a gene: 4. The CDR3 nucleotides read TGTGCCACCGGACTAGCGGGAGCAACAGATACGCAGTATTTT. It codes for CATGLAGATDTQYF.

This chain connects TRBV27 to TRBJ2-3, with 9 nucleotides matching TRBD2. The CDR3 contains 16 residues. J was trimmed by 4 bases and V by 4 bases; bases with no gene match: 9. The germline V gene encodes CDR1 MNHEY and CDR2 SMNVEV (reference sequence). CDR3 residues: CASSSLAGEGADTQYF. The CDR3 nucleotides are TGTGCCAGCAGTTCCTTAGCGGGAGAGGGGGCAGATACGCAGTATTTT.

This clone was seen only once. The chain links TRBV15 to TRBJ2-7, with D possibly being TRBD1 (5 bases). In germline, CDR1 is LNHNV, CDR2 YYDKDF (reference sequence). V was pared by 1 base and J by 0 bases, with 10 bases between. The CDR3 extends over 15 amino acids. This chain's CDR3 is CATSRGSTDSYEQYF. The CDR3 DNA sequence: TGTGCCACCAGCAGAGGATCGACAGACTCCTACGAGCAGTACTTC. Full variable domain (missing parts from reference TRBV15 and TRBJ2-7): DAMVIQNPRYQVTQFGKPVTLSCSQTLNHNVMYWYQQKSSQAPKLLFHYYDKDFNNEADTPDNFQSRRPNTSFCFLDIRSPGLGDTAMYLCATSRGSTDSYEQYFGPGTRLTVT.

Note on this clone: The junction shows a germline mismatch at one end, possibly a read error. CDR3 loop: CASSVAPSVF. CDR3 DNA sequence: TGTGCCAGCAGCGTAGCCCCCTCCGTCTTT. The chain joins TRBV9 to TRBJ1-1; no clear D gene. The germline V gene encodes CDR1 SGDLS and CDR2 YYNGEE. The CDR3 runs 10 residues.

This clone was found once. The chain links TRBV7-6 to TRBJ1-2; maybe TRBD1 (6 bases). V gave up 4 bases and J gave up 7 bases, with 19 bases separating them. Looked up from germline, CDR1 is SGHVS and CDR2 is FNYEAQ. This CDR3 is 15 amino acids long. The DNA for the CDR3 is TGTGCCAGCAGCTCCCCGGGTACAGGGTTTAGTGGCTACACCTTC. Translation: CASSSPGTGFSGYTF. Supplemented by reference TRBV7-6 and TRBJ1-2, the full variable domain reads GAGVSQSPRYKVTKRGQDVALRCDPISGHVSLYWYRQALGQGPEFLTYFNYEAQQDKSGLPNDRFSAERPEGSISTLTIQRTEQRDSAMYRCASSSPGTGFSGYTFGSGTRLTVV.